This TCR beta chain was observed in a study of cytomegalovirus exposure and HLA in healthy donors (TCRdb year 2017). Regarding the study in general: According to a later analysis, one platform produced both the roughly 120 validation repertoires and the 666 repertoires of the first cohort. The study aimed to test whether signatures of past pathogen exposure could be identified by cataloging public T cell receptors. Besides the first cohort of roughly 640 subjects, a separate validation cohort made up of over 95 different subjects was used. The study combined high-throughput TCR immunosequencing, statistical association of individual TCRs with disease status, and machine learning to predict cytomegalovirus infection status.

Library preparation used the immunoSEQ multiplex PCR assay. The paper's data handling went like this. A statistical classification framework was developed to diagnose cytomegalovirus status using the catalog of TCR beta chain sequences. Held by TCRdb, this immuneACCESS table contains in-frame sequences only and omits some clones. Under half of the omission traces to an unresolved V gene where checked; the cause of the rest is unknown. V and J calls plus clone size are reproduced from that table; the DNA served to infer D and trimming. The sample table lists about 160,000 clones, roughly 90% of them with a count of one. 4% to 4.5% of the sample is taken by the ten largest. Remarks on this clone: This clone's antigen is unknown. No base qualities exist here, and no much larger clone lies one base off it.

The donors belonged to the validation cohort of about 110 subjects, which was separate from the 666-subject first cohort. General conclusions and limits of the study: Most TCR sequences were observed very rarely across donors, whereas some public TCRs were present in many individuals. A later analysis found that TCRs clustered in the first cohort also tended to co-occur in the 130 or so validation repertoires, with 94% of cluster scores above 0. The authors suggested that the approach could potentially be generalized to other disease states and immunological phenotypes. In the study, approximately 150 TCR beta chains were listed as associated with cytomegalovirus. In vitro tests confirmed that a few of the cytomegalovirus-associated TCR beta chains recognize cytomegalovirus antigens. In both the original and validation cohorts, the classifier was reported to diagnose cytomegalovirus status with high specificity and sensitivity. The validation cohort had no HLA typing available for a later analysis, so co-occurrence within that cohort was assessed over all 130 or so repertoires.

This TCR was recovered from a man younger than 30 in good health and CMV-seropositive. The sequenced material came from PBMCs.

The sequenced DNA is TGTGCCAGTAGTATGGGGGACACGTTCGCCTACGAGCAGTACTTC. Translated, this is CASSMGDTFAYEQYF. This chain is built from TRBV19 and TRBJ2-7, with a weak D call of TRBD1 (6 bases match). For CDR1 and CDR2, the germline V gene (reference sequence) lists LNHDA and SQIVND. There are 15 amino acids in the CDR3, from cysteine to phenylalanine inclusive. Only the CDR3 portion is preserved as DNA: 45 bases, with reading frame beginning at the first base. Trimming costs V 3 bases and J 2 bases, and their ends lie 14 bases apart.